This record looks at one T cell receptor beta chain sequence and its context. This record belongs to a study of T cell responses to AZD1222 COVID-19 vaccine. The CDR3 loop spans 16 amino acids. Only in-frame clones appear in the TCRdb table, and some are missing; sequencing was by immunoSEQ multiplex PCR. The sample contains about 150,000 clones, around 90% of which appear only once. The V and J genes are TRBV21-1 and TRBJ1-3. TRBV21-1 is designated a pseudogene. This TCR was recovered from an adult in good health. The sample was peripheral blood, taken on day 0 of AZD1222 vaccination. CDR3 sequence reads: CASSKDSPFSGNTIYF. CDR3 bases: TGTGCCAGCAGCAAAGATAGCCCTTTCTCTGGAAACACCATATATTTT.